These 27 T cell receptor beta chains came from one sample sequenced in a study of shared clonotypes between healthy human individuals. The protocol was immunoSEQ multiplex PCR, while the TCRdb copy is restricted to in-frame clones and leaves out a portion. The sample has roughly 1,100,000 clones, roughly 80% seen once. The sequencing sample was made of memory CD4+ T cells sorted from blood. Subset specified: CD45RA-negative fraction. Source of these receptors: a man between 18 and 35 years old in good health.

This clone was seen only once. The gene calls are TRBV19 and TRBJ2-1; TRBD2 matches 7 bases. CDR3 length: 14 residues. The J segment lost 6 bases and the V segment lost 9 bases, leaving 11 bases of the junction unmatched. The V gene's germline CDR1 is LNHDA and CDR2 SQIVND (reference sequence). The CDR3, as DNA: TGTGCCAGCTGTCGGGACTACCTCGGCAATGAGCAGTTCTTC. Its protein product is CASCRDYLGNEQFF. The complete variable domain, with remaining parts taken from reference TRBV19 and TRBJ2-1, reads DGGITQSPKYLFRKEGQNVTLSCEQNLNHDAMYWYRQDPGQGLRLIYYSQIVNDFQKGDIAEGYSVSREKKESFPLTVTSAQKNPTAFYLCASCRDYLGNEQFFGPGTRLTVL.

The CDR3: CASTQAGGPSDTQYF. CDR3 bases: TGCGCCAGCACTCAAGCGGGGGGGCCGTCCGATACGCAGTATTTT. V usage is TRBV5-1 and J usage is TRBJ2-3; 10 bases align to TRBD2. The CDR3 runs 15 residues. V lost 6 bases and J lost 6; bases outside the gene matches: 10. Germline CDR1 reads SGHRS; CDR2 reads YFSETQ. Together with reference TRBV5-1 and TRBJ2-3, the CDR3 gives the full variable domain: KAGVTQTPRYLIKTRGQQVTLSCSPISGHRSVSWYQQTPGQGLQFLFEYFSETQRNKGNFPGRFSGRQFSNSRSEMNVSTLELGDSALYLCASTQAGGPSDTQYFGPGTRLTVL.

This rearrangement joins TRBV11-2 to TRBJ2-7; D gene unclear. V lost 3 bases and J lost 3, with 15 bases in between. The CDR3 extends over 15 amino acids. Germline V gene sequence: CDR1 SGHAT, CDR2 FQNNGV. CDR3 in amino acids: CASSFKGNSHYEQYF. The DNA for the CDR3 is TGTGCCAGCAGCTTTAAGGGTAACTCCCACTACGAGCAGTACTTC. The variable domain in full, with the rest retrieved from reference TRBV11-2 and TRBJ2-7, is EAGVAQSPRYKIIEKRQSVAFWCNPISGHATLYWYQQILGQGPKLLIQFQNNGVVDDSQLPKDRFSAERLKGVDSTLKIQPAKLEDSAVYLCASSFKGNSHYEQYFGPGTRLTVT.

This chain joins TRBV18 and TRBJ1-1; 10 nucleotides match TRBD1. Germline V gene data show CDR1 as KGHSH and CDR2 as LQKENI. Losses at the gene ends were 5 bases for V and 4 bases for J; bases not matched to a gene: 4. The CDR3 is 14 residues long. CDR3 DNA: TGTGCCAGCTCAACCTGGACAGGGGGCACTGAAGCTTTCTTT. This translates into CASSTWTGGTEAFF.

This chain uses TRBV9 with TRBJ1-6; D ambiguous. Trimming pared 3 bases from V and 7 bases from J, leaving 11 bases between. The CDR3 runs 14 residues. Per germline, CDR1 SGDLS and CDR2 YYNGEE. DNA of the CDR3: TGTGCCAGCAGCGAGGGTCTAAAGAATTCACCCCTCCACTTT. This translates into CASSEGLKNSPLHF.

V and J are TRBV6-5 and TRBJ2-5, with TRBD2 identical over 12 bases. Germline values: CDR1 MNHEY, CDR2 SVGAGI. This CDR3 region has 15 residues. V trimming: 7 bases; J trimming: 4 bases; junction bases outside the gene matches: 7. The CDR3 nucleotides are TGTGCCAGCATCCCGACTAGCGGGAGAGGAGAGACCCAGTACTTC. Protein sequence: CASIPTSGRGETQYF.

This clone showed up just once. This chain links TRBV6-5 with TRBJ1-6; tentatively, D is TRBD1 (5 bases). Trimming removed 5 bases at V and 11 bases at J, with 16 bases between. CDR1 is MNHEY, CDR2 SVGAGI, per germline. CDR3 length: 14 residues. CDR3 amino acids: CASSPAHPGPPLHF. DNA of the CDR3: TGTGCCAGCAGTCCCGCCCACCCGGGGCCACCCCTCCACTTT.

The chain couples TRBV18 to TRBJ2-7; maybe TRBD2 (6 bases). The V and J ends lost 2 bases and 7 bases respectively, with 15 bases between them. The CDR3 sequence is 14 residues long. Germline V gene lookup returns CDR1 KGHSH and CDR2 LQKENI. The DNA for the CDR3 is TGTGCCAGCTCACCAAACAGCGTCGCGGGGGAGCAGTACTTC. Its protein product is CASSPNSVAGEQYF.

This clone was seen once. This chain joins TRBV6-1 and TRBJ2-5, with a weak D call TRBD1 (5 bases). The CDR3 is 13 amino acids. In germline, CDR1 is MNHNS, CDR2 SASEGT. V lost 7 bases and J lost 2, with 11 bases in between. The CDR3 sequence: CASTLTGQETQYF. The CDR3 DNA follows: TGTGCCAGCACTCTTACAGGACAAGAGACCCAGTACTTC.

The chain uses TRBV5-1 and TRBJ2-7, with a tentative D call TRBD1 (7 bases). This CDR3 spans 16 amino acids. V lost 3 bases, J lost 4 bases, and 20 bases lay in between. The germline CDR1 and CDR2 sequences are SGHRS and YFSETQ. The CDR3 coding sequence is TGCGCCAGCAGCTCCACCGGGACCAGGGGGGATTACGAGCAGTACTTC. Protein product: CASSSTGTRGDYEQYF.

J is TRBJ1-5 and V is TRBV4-1, with 8 bases lining up with TRBD1. Germline values: CDR1 MGHRA, CDR2 YSYEKL. J lost 6 bases, V lost 1 base, and 2 bases had no gene match. There are 14 residues in the CDR3. CDR3 nucleotide sequence: TGCGCCAGCAGCCAAGGGACAGGGTTTCAGCCCCAGCATTTT. It codes for CASSQGTGFQPQHF.

A word on this clone: Additional DNA sequences in this sample encode the identical CDR3. This chain joins TRBV30 and TRBJ1-6, with no clear D. The CDR3 spans 14 residues. Looked up from germline, CDR1 is GTSNPN and CDR2 is SVGIG (reference sequence). V shed 1 base and J shed 11 bases, with 15 bases lying between them. DNA for the CDR3: TGTGCCTGGAGTGCAGACTCGGCCCGCACACCCCTCCACTTT. Translated: CAWSADSARTPLHF.

V gene TRBV5-6 combines with J gene TRBJ2-1; 14 nucleotides align to TRBD2. Germline trimming cut 2 bases from V and 0 bases from J; bases unmatched to any gene: 7. The CDR3 has 19 amino acids. Looked up from germline, CDR1 is SGHDT and CDR2 is YYEEEE. The CDR3 spells CASSLPGTSGRYSYNEQFF. Written as DNA, the CDR3 is TGTGCCAGCAGCTTACCCGGGACTAGCGGGAGATACTCCTACAATGAGCAGTTCTTC.

Only a few counts were recorded for this clone. V gene TRBV5-6 combines with J gene TRBJ1-2; a weak D match, TRBD1 (5 bases). Trimming removed 3 bases at V and 4 bases at J, with 19 bases between. The CDR3 runs to 16 residues. Germline V gene data show CDR1 as SGHDT and CDR2 as YYEEEE. CDR3 region: CASSSKRTQDLYGYTF. In nucleotides, the CDR3 is TGTGCCAGCAGCTCAAAAAGAACACAGGACCTCTATGGCTACACCTTC. Using reference TRBV5-6 and TRBJ1-2 for the parts outside the CDR3, the full variable domain is DAGVTQSPTHLIKTRGQQVTLRCSPKSGHDTVSWYQQALGQGPQFIFQYYEEEERQRGNFPDRFSGHQFPNYSSELNVNALLLGDSALYLCASSSKRTQDLYGYTFGSGTRLTVV.

The gene calls are TRBV28 and TRBJ2-1; no clear D gene. V was clipped by 0 bases and J by 7 bases, with 13 bases between them. The CDR3 consists of 15 residues. Germline CDR1 and CDR2: MDHEN and SYDVKM. The chain's CDR3 is CASSLWDVGKNEQFF. Here the CDR3 DNA reads TGTGCCAGCAGTTTATGGGATGTGGGAAAGAATGAGCAGTTCTTC.

V and J are TRBV19 and TRBJ1-5; D not certain. Germline CDR1 is LNHDA and CDR2 is SQIVND (reference sequence). This CDR3 contains 14 residues. The ends were cut back, 3 bases at V and 3 bases at J, with 9 bases in the middle. CDR3 nucleotides: TGTGCCAGTAGTATTCAAGGGTTCAATCAGCCCCAGCATTTT. This gives the protein CASSIQGFNQPQHF.

The chain has TRBV10-1 and TRBJ1-1, with D possibly being TRBD1 (5 bases). The CDR3 covers 14 residues. V was trimmed by 10 bases and J by 2 bases, leaving 17 bases between them. Germline V gene sequence: CDR1 WNHNN, CDR2 SYGVQD (reference sequence). The CDR3 reads CATSSSQGNTEAFF. CDR3 DNA: TGCGCCACCTCATCTTCCCAGGGTAACACTGAAGCTTTCTTT.

V gene TRBV25-1 combines with J gene TRBJ1-1; D is possibly TRBD1 (5 bases). The CDR3 is 15 amino acids. Germline-derived CDR1 and CDR2 are MGHDK and SYGVNS. Trimming pared 5 bases from V and 6 bases from J, leaving 19 bases between. CDR3 DNA sequence: TGTGCCAGCAGTCATGGGTTCTCCCAAGGGGCTGAAGCTTTCTTT. It encodes CASSHGFSQGAEAFF.

This sequence joins TRBV10-2 and TRBJ2-5; 12 bases map to TRBD2. After removal of 9 bases from V and 4 bases from J, the junction contained 12 bases not matched to a gene. The length of the CDR3 is 16 residues. Germline CDR1 is WSHSY and CDR2 is SAAADI. DNA of the CDR3: TGCGCCAGTTCCTTTTCTAGCGGGGGGGTCCGAGAGACCCAGTACTTC. This codes for CASSFSSGGVRETQYF.

This chain uses TRBV21-1 with TRBJ2-3; TRBD2, as called in the table, went unchecked against the DNA. TRBV21-1 is a pseudogene segment. This CDR3 has 18 amino acids. In nucleotides, the CDR3 is TGTGCCAGCAGAAAATCGGGACTAGCGGGGGCTAGCACAGATACGCAGTATTTT. Protein sequence: CASRKSGLAGASTDTQYF.

The chain links TRBV4-2 to TRBJ2-3; D gene unclear. This CDR3 has 14 amino acids. Per germline, CDR1 LGHNA and CDR2 YNFKEQ. The V gene lost 4 bases and the J gene lost 4 bases, with 12 bases spanning the gap. The CDR3 coding sequence is TGTGCCAGCAGCCGAGACTTAGTAGCAGATACGCAGTATTTT. Amino acids: CASSRDLVADTQYF.

The V and J genes are TRBV5-4 and TRBJ2-1, with 10 nucleotides matching TRBD2. CDR1 is SGHNT and CDR2 is YYREEE in the germline V gene (reference sequence). The V segment lost 5 bases and the J segment 4 bases; nucleotides outside the gene matches: 9. The CDR3 runs to 16 residues. The CDR3 region is CASRPPTSGYYNEQFF. The DNA of the CDR3 is TGTGCCAGCAGGCCACCGACTAGCGGGTATTACAATGAGCAGTTCTTC.

The chain has TRBV11-2 and TRBJ1-2; 7 bases map to TRBD1. The V gene end was trimmed by 3 bases and the J gene end by 4 bases; junction bases not matched to a gene: 8. This CDR3 contains 15 residues. Germline V gives CDR1 SGHAT, CDR2 FQNNGV. The CDR3 region is CASSFARDSFYGYTF. The CDR3 DNA reads TGTGCCAGCAGCTTCGCCCGGGACAGTTTCTATGGCTACACCTTC.

V and J are TRBV5-1 and TRBJ1-1, with 7 bases identical to TRBD1. The CDR3 extends over 15 amino acids. Germline V gene sequence: CDR1 SGHRS, CDR2 YFSETQ. V gave up 0 bases and J gave up 4 bases; unmatched junction bases: 6. The CDR3 reads CASSLEGQFSTEAFF. Here the CDR3 DNA reads TGCGCCAGCAGCTTGGAGGGACAGTTTTCCACTGAAGCTTTCTTT.

The rearrangement joins TRBV5-6 to TRBJ2-1; D could derive from TRBD1 or TRBD2 (6 bases each). This CDR3 contains 13 residues. V lost 2 bases to trimming and J lost 8 bases, with 11 bases between them. Germline V gives CDR1 SGHDT, CDR2 YYEEEE. Here the CDR3 DNA reads TGTGCCAGCAGCTTCGGGGGCGGCTATGAGCAGTTCTTC. The encoded protein is CASSFGGGYEQFF.

This chain uses TRBV19 with TRBJ1-4; D is possibly TRBD1 (5 bases). V lost 4 bases and J lost 0, with 9 bases in between. Looked up from germline, CDR1 is LNHDA and CDR2 is SQIVND (reference sequence). This CDR3 region has 15 residues. CDR3 sequence (DNA): TGTGCCAGTAGTAGCCAGGGTTCAACTAATGAAAAACTGTTTTTT. Protein: CASSSQGSTNEKLFF.

The chain couples TRBV9 to TRBJ1-1, with TRBD1 as a possible D gene (5 bases). Germline values: CDR1 SGDLS, CDR2 YYNGEE. Trimming took off 3 bases at V and 3 bases at J, with 18 bases between the two ends. The CDR3 sequence is 16 residues long. In nucleotides, the CDR3 is TGTGCCAGCAGCGGACTTAGCTCAGGGAAGGACACTGAAGCTTTCTTT. It translates to CASSGLSSGKDTEAFF.